This entry describes one T cell receptor (beta chain). Its cognate antigen is unknown. Other DNA variants within this sample encode the same CDR3. The data are from a study of OX40 agonist ivuxolimab in advanced cancers. At the level of the study: At doses from 0.01 to 10 mg/kg, patients were given intravenous ivuxolimab every 2 weeks.

A history of autoimmune disease or systemic immunosuppression excluded patients. TCRdb's copy holds only in-frame clones and misses some; the assay was immunoSEQ multiplex PCR. The sample has 95,000 or so clones, 92% seen once; the top ten hold roughly 0.5%. Per germline, CDR1 LNHDA and CDR2 SQIVND (reference sequence). V shed 1 base, J shed 3 bases, and the junction held 8 bases outside the gene matches. The CDR3 covers 16 residues. Notes on the study in general: At 0.1 to 3.0 mg/kg and by week 6, CD4+ and CD8+ T cells in the blood had expanded clonally. At 0.1-3.0 mg/kg, partial responders had clonal expansion among the lowest observed.

This clonotype originated in an adult with an advanced solid tumor such as melanoma, head and neck, liver or kidney cancer. Sample: CD4+ or CD8+ T cells sorted from blood, taken in a trial of the OX40 agonist ivuxolimab. The chain links TRBV19 to TRBJ2-7; 8 bases are a match to TRBD2. CDR3 sequence (DNA): TGTGCCAGTAGTATAGGTCCGGGGCGGGGGGACTACGAGCAGTACTTC. Its translation is CASSIGPGRGDYEQYF.